This TCR beta chain was observed in a study of a mutant IDH1 vaccine in newly diagnosed glioma. Across the study: Most patients had received both radiotherapy and temozolomide, the prior options being radiotherapy, temozolomide, or both.

Germline-derived CDR1 and CDR2 are SGHTA and FQGNSA. V lost 1 base and J 5 bases, leaving 11 bases between the germline ends. The CDR3 spans 14 residues. Study outcomes and limitations: Induction of immune responses by the vaccine occurred in about 93% of patients.

Only in-frame clones appear in the TCRdb table, and some are missing; sequencing was by immunoSEQ multiplex PCR. The sample carries tens of thousands of clones, about 71% recorded once. This clone has a single count. Antigen unknown. Time point in this sample: week 47, end of study. A single vaccine dose contained 300 ug of mutant IDH1 20-mer peptide, and topical imiquimod was used with it. The donor cohort comprised cases of new WHO grade 3 or 4 IDH1-mutant, ATRX-lost astrocytoma. The rearrangement uses TRBV7-2 and TRBJ1-2; D is perhaps TRBD1 (5 bases). Source: PBMCs, taken from a glioma patient whose treatment included an IDH1 peptide vaccine. The sequence was obtained from a man aged 45-65 years with glioma. The CDR3 nucleotides are TGTGCCAGCAGCTTAGTGGGGCAGTCTTATGGCTACACCTTC. Translating it yields CASSLVGQSYGYTF.